The TCR beta chain under discussion was sequenced for a study of blood T cell repertoires in COVID-19. The overall study: Samples taken during acute and convalescent COVID-19 were collected in the United States, Italy and Spain. PBMCs, B-cell-depleted T cells, or T cells provided the cDNA or gDNA that made up the material.

Original data processing: Estimated nucleated cell counts came from reference gene primer amplification. Repertoires were generated with immunoSEQ multiplex PCR, while TCRdb's copy carries only in-frame clones and drops some. Clone size and V and J calls were adopted from that table, with D and trimming inferred from the DNA. The sample has some 140,000 clones; more than 80% are singletons. This CDR3 is built from 11 residues. Between the trimmed V and J ends, which lost 5 bases and 1 base, there was a span of 3 bases. Per the germline V gene, CDR1 is SNHLY and CDR2 is FYNNEI. The sequenced sample consisted of peripheral blood. V gene TRBV2 combines with J gene TRBJ2-7; the D is unclear. The TCR sequence derives from a man aged 45-65 years with acute or convalescent COVID-19. The CDR3 spells CASSLSYEQYF. The CDR3, as DNA: TGTGCCAGCAGTCTTTCCTACGAGCAGTACTTC.